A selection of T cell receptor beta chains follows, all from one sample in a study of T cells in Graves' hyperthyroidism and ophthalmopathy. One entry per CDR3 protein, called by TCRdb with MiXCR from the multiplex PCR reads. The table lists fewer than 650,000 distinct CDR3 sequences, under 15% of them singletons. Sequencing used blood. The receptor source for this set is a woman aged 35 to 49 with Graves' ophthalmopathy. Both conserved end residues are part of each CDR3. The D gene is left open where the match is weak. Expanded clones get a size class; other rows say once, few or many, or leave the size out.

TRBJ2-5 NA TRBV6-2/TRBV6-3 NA CASSDSGGASETQYF TGTGCCAGCAGTGATTCCGGAGGGGCATCAGAGACCCAGTACTTC
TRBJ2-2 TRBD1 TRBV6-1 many CASSGWTGGKNTGELFF TGTGCCAGCAGTGGGTGGACAGGGGGGAAAAACACCGGGGAGCTGTTTTTT
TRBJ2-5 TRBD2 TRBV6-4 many CASSSSRLAGDVARETQYF TGTGCCAGCAGCTCAAGTCGGCTAGCGGGAGACGTGGCGCGAGAGACCCAGTACTTC
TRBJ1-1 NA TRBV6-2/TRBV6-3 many CASSLTDTGTEAFF TGTGCCAGCAGTCTAACGGACACTGGCACTGAAGCTTTCTTT
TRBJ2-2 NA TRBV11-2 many CASSLEIASGELFF TGTGCCAGCAGCTTAGAGATAGCATCGGGGGAGCTGTTTTTT
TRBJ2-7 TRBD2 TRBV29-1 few CSVARPGLGVEQYF TGCAGCGTTGCTCGGCCGGGACTAGGCGTCGAGCAGTACTTC
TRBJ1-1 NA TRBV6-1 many CASGQALTGAFF TGTGCCAGCGGACAAGCTTTAACCGGAGCTTTCTTT
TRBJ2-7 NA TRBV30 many CAWSKGSWSGGSYEQYF TGTGCCTGGAGTAAAGGCTCCTGGTCCGGCGGATCCTACGAGCAGTACTTC
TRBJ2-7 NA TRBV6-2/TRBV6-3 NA CASSYILLRNSYEQYF TGTGCCAGCAGTTATATACTCCTAAGGAATTCCTACGAGCAGTACTTC
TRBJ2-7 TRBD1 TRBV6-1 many CASSPGQGAREQYF TGTGCCAGTAGCCCGGGACAGGGGGCGCGGGAGCAGTACTTC
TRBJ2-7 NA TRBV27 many CASRGGAPQDREQYF TGTGCCAGCAGAGGGGGAGCCCCCCAGGATCGCGAGCAGTACTTC
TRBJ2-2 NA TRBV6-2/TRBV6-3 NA CASSYSGLFSATNTGELFF TGTGCCAGCAGTTACTCGGGACTCTTTTCGGCCACAAACACCGGGGAGCTGTTTTTT
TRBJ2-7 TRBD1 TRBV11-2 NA CASSLSLQGIYEQYF TGTGCCAGCAGCTTATCTTTACAGGGGATCTACGAGCAGTACTTC
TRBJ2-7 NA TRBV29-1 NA CSVDPGHLSYEQYF TGCAGCGTGGACCCGGGACACCTCTCCTACGAGCAGTACTTC
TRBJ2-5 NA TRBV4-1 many CASSLPDASETQYF TGCGCCAGCAGCCTCCCGGACGCATCGGAGACCCAGTACTTC
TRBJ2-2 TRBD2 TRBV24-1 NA CATSDTGLAVTGELFF TGTGCCACCAGTGATACCGGACTAGCGGTGACCGGGGAGCTGTTTTTT
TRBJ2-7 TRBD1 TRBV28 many CASSSLSGTGTYEQYF TGTGCCAGCAGTTCCCTTTCCGGGACAGGCACCTACGAGCAGTACTTC
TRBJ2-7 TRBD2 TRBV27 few CASSLSLFRGGGFYEQYF TGTGCCAGCAGTTTATCCCTATTCCGGGGGGGCGGCTTCTACGAGCAGTACTTC
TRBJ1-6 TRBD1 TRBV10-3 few CAISPGQGGLGNSPLHF TGTGCCATCAGTCCGGGACAGGGGGGTCTAGGTAATTCACCCCTCCACTTT
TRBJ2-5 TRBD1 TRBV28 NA CASSPGQGFQETQYF TGCGCCAGCAGCCCGGGACAGGGGTTCCAAGAGACCCAGTACTTC
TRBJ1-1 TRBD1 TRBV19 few CASRRDSLSTEAFF TGTGCCAGCCGTAGGGACAGTTTGAGCACTGAAGCTTTCTTT
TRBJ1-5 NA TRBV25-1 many CASSEYAGSGNQPQHF TGTGCCAGCAGTGAATATGCAGGGTCTGGCAATCAGCCCCAGCATTTT
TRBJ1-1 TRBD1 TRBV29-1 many CSVTGTATEAFF TGCAGCGTTACCGGGACAGCCACTGAAGCTTTCTTT
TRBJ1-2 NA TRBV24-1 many CATSGSQGAGYGYTF TGTGCCACCAGTGGATCTCAAGGGGCTGGGTATGGCTACACCTTC
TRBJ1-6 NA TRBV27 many CASSLSSLNSPLHF TGTGCCAGCAGTTTATCTTCACTTAATTCACCCCTCCACTTT
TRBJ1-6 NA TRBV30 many CAWSASVGNSPLHF TGTGCCTGGAGTGCGTCGGTAGGGAATTCACCCCTCCACTTT
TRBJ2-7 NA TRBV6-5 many CASSYSTQTTQAEQYF TGTGCCAGCAGTTACTCGACTCAGACGACCCAAGCCGAGCAGTACTTC
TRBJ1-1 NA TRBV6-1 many CASSRRATGHQNTEAFF TGCGCCAGCAGTCGAAGAGCTACAGGGCACCAGAACACTGAAGCTTTCTTT
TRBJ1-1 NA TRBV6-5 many CASSYPTARAEAFF TGTGCCAGCAGTTACCCAACAGCCAGGGCTGAAGCTTTCTTT
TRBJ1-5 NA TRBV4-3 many CASSREAQGNQPQHF TGCGCCAGCAGCCGGGAAGCGCAGGGGAATCAGCCCCAGCATTTT
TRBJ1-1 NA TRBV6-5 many CASSYAAMNTEAFF TGTGCCAGCAGTTACGCAGCTATGAACACTGAAGCTTTCTTT
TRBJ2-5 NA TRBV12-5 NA CASGPGESQYF TGTGCTAGTGGTCCCGGAGAGAGCCAGTACTTC
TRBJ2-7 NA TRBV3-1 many CASSQDLEYDEQYF TGTGCCAGCAGCCAAGATCTAGAGTACGACGAGCAGTACTTC
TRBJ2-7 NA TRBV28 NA CASQGDRYEQYF TGTGCCAGCCAGGGAGATAGGTACGAGCAGTACTTC
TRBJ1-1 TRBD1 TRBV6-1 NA CASRRGQGNEAFF TGTGCCAGCAGACGGGGACAGGGCAATGAAGCTTTCTTT